These 18 T cell receptor beta chains originate from one sample sequenced in a study of blood T cell repertoires in COVID-19. TCRdb keeps only in-frame clones here, not all; method: immunoSEQ multiplex PCR. The table lists roughly 160,000 clones, about 86% of them singletons, with about 7.3% in the top ten. The sample comprised peripheral blood. The receptors were gathered from a man aged 45-65 years with active or convalescent COVID-19.

This clone was observed a single time. This chain connects TRBV4-3 to TRBJ2-3; D gene uncertain. The CDR3 has 17 residues. CDR1 and CDR2 from the germline V gene are LGHNA and YSLEER. Trimming removed 0 bases from V and 2 bases from J, with 15 bases in between. The CDR3 DNA follows: TGCGCCAGCAGCCAAGATTGGGCAGGCGCTAACACAGATACGCAGTATTTT. This codes for CASSQDWAGANTDTQYF.

This rearrangement joins TRBV3-1 (or the pseudogene TRBV3-2) to TRBJ2-3, with 12 bases fitting TRBD2. The J segment lost 1 base and the V segment lost 4 bases, leaving 3 bases of the junction unmatched. Germline CDR1 reads LGHDT; CDR2 reads YNNKEL (reference sequence). The CDR3 length is 16 residues. The CDR3 DNA sequence: TGTGCCAGCAGCCGTCTAGCGGGAGGGGGCACAGATACGCAGTATTTT. As protein: CASSRLAGGGTDTQYF.

The V call is TRBV10-3, the J call TRBJ1-2; D is unresolved. Germline loops: CDR1 ENHRY, CDR2 SYGVKD. The CDR3 sequence is 15 residues long. V lost 0 bases and J 2 bases, leaving 10 bases between the germline ends. This CDR3 reads CAISESRGQNYGYTF. The CDR3 bases are TGTGCCATCAGTGAGTCTAGAGGGCAGAACTATGGCTACACCTTC.

The chain recombines TRBV6-2 or TRBV6-3 with TRBJ2-7; 10 bases agree with TRBD1. Germline trimming cut 0 bases from V and 5 bases from J; bases unmatched to any gene: 13. CDR3 length: 18 residues. CDR1 is MNHEY and CDR2 is SVGEGT in the germline V gene. The CDR3 bases are TGTGCCAGCAGTTACTCGATCCCGGGGGACAGGGGATTCGACGAGCAGTACTTC. Protein sequence: CASSYSIPGDRGFDEQYF.

The chain links TRBV30 to TRBJ2-1, with 9 bases matching TRBD2. V lost 5 bases, J lost 5 bases, and 10 bases stayed unmatched. CDR1 and CDR2 from the germline V gene are GTSNPN and SVGIG (reference sequence). The CDR3 has 15 amino acids. The CDR3 here is CAWEFRREGHNEQFF. CDR3 coding DNA: TGTGCCTGGGAATTCAGGCGGGAGGGCCACAATGAGCAGTTCTTC.

V gene TRBV9 combines with J gene TRBJ2-2, with TRBD1 as a possible D gene (6 bases). The CDR3 has 15 amino acids. V was trimmed by 6 bases and J by 4 bases, leaving 16 bases between them. Germline CDR1 is SGDLS and CDR2 is YYNGEE. For the CDR3, the DNA is TGTGCCAGCAACTCGGGGCAGGGGATCACCGGGGAGCTGTTTTTT. Translation: CASNSGQGITGELFF.

The V gene is TRBV5-6, the J gene TRBJ2-5, with D possibly being TRBD1 (6 bases). V was clipped by 0 bases and J by 5 bases, with 8 bases between them. The germline CDR1 and CDR2 sequences are SGHDT and YYEEEE. CDR3 length: 13 residues. DNA for the CDR3: TGTGCCAGCAGCTTGGACAGGGTGGAGACCCAGTACTTC. Its protein product is CASSLDRVETQYF.

This clone occurred once. V is TRBV6-2 or TRBV6-3 and J is TRBJ2-7, with 9 bases identical to TRBD2. Germline CDR1 reads MNHEY; CDR2 reads SVGEGT. This CDR3 has 15 residues. V gave up 0 bases and J gave up 0 bases; unmatched junction bases: 0. CDR3 in DNA: TGTGCCAGCAGTTACTCGACTAGCGGCTCCTACGAGCAGTACTTC. It codes for CASSYSTSGSYEQYF.

V is TRBV27 and J is TRBJ2-1, with 9 bases that match TRBD1. CDR3 size: 14 residues. CDR1 is MNHEY and CDR2 is SMNVEV in the germline V gene (reference sequence). J lost 1 base, V lost 6 bases, and 1 base had no gene match. DNA for the CDR3: TGTGCCAGCAGGGACAGGGGTTCCTACAATGAGCAGTTCTTC. Its protein is CASRDRGSYNEQFF.

This clone was seen once. The chain joins TRBV7-8 to TRBJ2-6; D possibly corresponds to TRBD1 (5 bases). The CDR3 runs 16 residues. In germline, CDR1 is SGHVS, CDR2 FQNEAQ. Trimming stripped 2 bases from V and 0 bases from J, with 8 bases between. The CDR3 nucleotides are TGTGCCAGCAGCTTACAGGGAAACTCTGGGGCCAACGTCCTGACTTTC. The encoded protein is CASSLQGNSGANVLTF.

This clone turned up a few times. V and J are TRBV6-2 or TRBV6-3 and TRBJ1-2, with TRBD1 matching 7 bases. CDR3 size: 14 residues. Germline V gives CDR1 MNHEY, CDR2 SVGEGT. V gave up 2 bases and J gave up 8 bases; unmatched junction bases: 8. CDR3 in DNA: TGTGCCAGCAGTTACAGGTCGCACAGGGGCGGCTACACCTTC. It specifies CASSYRSHRGGYTF.

CDR3 coding DNA: TGTGCCAGCAGCTTAGCAGACTCCTCAGAGCAGTACTTC. As protein: CASSLADSSEQYF. V is TRBV7-9 and J is TRBJ2-7; D uncertain. The germline CDR1 and CDR2 sequences are SEHNR and FQNEAQ (reference sequence). V was cut by 0 bases and J by 7 bases, with 10 bases left in between. This CDR3 is 13 amino acids long.

The V gene is TRBV2, the J gene TRBJ1-4; tentatively, D is TRBD1 (6 bases). CDR3 length: 14 amino acids. The V gene lost 3 bases and the J gene lost 5 bases, with 10 bases spanning the gap. Germline CDR1 reads SNHLY; CDR2 reads FYNNEI. The CDR3 here is CASSEAGANEKLFF. CDR3 coding DNA: TGTGCCAGCAGTGAGGCAGGGGCGAATGAAAAACTGTTTTTT.

The count of this clone is one. V gene TRBV7-9 combines with J gene TRBJ1-3, with TRBD1 identical over 7 bases. The CDR3 runs 15 residues. The germline gives CDR1 SEHNR, CDR2 FQNEAQ (reference sequence). The ends lost 6 bases at V and 0 bases at J; junction bases unmatched: 5. CDR3 in amino acids: CASSPDRASGNTIYF. The CDR3 nucleotides are TGTGCCAGCAGTCCCGACAGGGCCTCTGGAAACACCATATATTTT.

The chain uses TRBV12-3 or TRBV12-4 and TRBJ1-2; TRBD1 aligns across 9 bases. The trim removed 3 bases at V and 8 bases at J, leaving 4 bases unmatched. The CDR3 spans 13 residues. The CDR3 DNA reads as TGTGCCAGCAGTTTCGGACAGGGGAGCGGCTACACCTTC. Its translation is CASSFGQGSGYTF.

The DNA of the CDR3 is TGTGCCAGCAGCTTAGGAGGGACAGGGGGATCTTATACGTATGGCTACACCTTC. Protein product: CASSLGGTGGSYTYGYTF. The chain recombines TRBV7-8 with TRBJ1-2; 11 bases agree with TRBD1. The V and J ends lost 1 base and 5 bases, in that order; junction bases with no gene match: 12. Germline CDR1 reads SGHVS; CDR2 reads FQNEAQ. The CDR3 extends over 18 amino acids.

The chain uses TRBV5-1 and TRBJ1-3; 9 bases are shared with TRBD1. In germline, CDR1 is SGHRS, CDR2 YFSETQ. The CDR3 extends over 16 amino acids. Trimming cost V 4 bases and J 4 bases; bases outside gene matches: 9. The CDR3 sequence: CASSREGTGSGNTIYF. The DNA of the CDR3 is TGCGCCAGCAGCAGGGAGGGGACAGGGAGCGGAAACACCATATATTTT.

The chain employs TRBV6-5 and TRBJ1-5, with TRBD1 matching 8 bases. The CDR3 sequence is 13 residues long. Losses at the gene ends were 6 bases for V and 6 bases for J; bases not matched to a gene: 4. Germline V gene data show CDR1 as MNHEY and CDR2 as SVGAGI. CDR3 residues: CASRTGEGQPQHF. The CDR3 DNA follows: TGTGCCAGCAGGACAGGGGAGGGTCAGCCCCAGCATTTT.